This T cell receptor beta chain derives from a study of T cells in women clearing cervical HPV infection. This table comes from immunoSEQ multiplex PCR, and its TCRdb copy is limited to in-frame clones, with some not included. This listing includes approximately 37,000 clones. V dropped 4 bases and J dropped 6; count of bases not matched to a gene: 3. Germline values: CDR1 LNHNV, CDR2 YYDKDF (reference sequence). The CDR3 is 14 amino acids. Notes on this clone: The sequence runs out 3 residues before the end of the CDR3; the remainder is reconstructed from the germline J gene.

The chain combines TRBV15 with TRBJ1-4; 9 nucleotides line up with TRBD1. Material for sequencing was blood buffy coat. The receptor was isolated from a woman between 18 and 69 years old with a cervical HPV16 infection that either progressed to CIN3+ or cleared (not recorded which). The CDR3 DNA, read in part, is TGTGCCACCAGCAAGACAGGGGGTGATGAAAAA. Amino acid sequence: CATSKTGGDEK. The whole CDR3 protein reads CATSKTGGDEKLFF.